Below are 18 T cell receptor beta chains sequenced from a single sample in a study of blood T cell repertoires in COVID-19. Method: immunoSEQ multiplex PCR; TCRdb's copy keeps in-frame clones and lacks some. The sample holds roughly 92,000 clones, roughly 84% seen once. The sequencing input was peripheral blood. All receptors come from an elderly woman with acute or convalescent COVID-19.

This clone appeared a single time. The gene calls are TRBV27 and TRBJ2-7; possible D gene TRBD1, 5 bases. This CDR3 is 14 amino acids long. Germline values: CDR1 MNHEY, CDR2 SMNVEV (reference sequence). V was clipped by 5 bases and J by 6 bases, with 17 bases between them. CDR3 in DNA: TGTGCCAGCAGTCTTCGGACAACCCCGCCCGAGCAGTACTTC. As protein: CASSLRTTPPEQYF.

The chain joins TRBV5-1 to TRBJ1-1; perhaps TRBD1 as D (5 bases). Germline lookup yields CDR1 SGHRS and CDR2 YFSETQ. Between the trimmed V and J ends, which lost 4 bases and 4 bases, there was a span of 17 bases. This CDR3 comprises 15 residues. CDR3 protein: CASSGLGGRATEAFF. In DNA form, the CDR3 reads TGCGCCAGCAGCGGCCTTGGTGGCAGGGCCACTGAAGCTTTCTTT.

The CDR3 region is CASSFVGRVYEQYF. CDR3 DNA: TGTGCCAGCAGTTTTGTTGGCAGGGTCTACGAGCAGTACTTC. V gene TRBV27 combines with J gene TRBJ2-7; maybe TRBD1 (5 bases). Trimming took off 3 bases at V and 3 bases at J, with 12 bases between the two ends. The CDR3 is 14 residues long. Germline V gene data show CDR1 as MNHEY and CDR2 as SMNVEV (reference sequence).

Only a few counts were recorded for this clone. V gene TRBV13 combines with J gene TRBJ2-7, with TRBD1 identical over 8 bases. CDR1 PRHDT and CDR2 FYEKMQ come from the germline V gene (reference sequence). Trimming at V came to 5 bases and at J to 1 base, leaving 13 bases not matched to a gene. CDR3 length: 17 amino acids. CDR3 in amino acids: CASSKTPGQGVSYEQYF. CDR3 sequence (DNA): TGTGCCAGCAGCAAAACCCCTGGACAGGGAGTGTCCTACGAGCAGTACTTC.

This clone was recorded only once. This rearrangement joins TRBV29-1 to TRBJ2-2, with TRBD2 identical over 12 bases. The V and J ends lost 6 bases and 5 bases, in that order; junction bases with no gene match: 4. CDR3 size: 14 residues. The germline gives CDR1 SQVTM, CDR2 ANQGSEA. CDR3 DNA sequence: TGCAGCGTGGGAGGACTAGCGGGAACCGGGGAGCTGTTTTTT. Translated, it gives CSVGGLAGTGELFF.

The CDR3 nucleotides read TGTGCCAGCTCCAGTGGGGGGGCTGGTGGCTACACCTTC. Amino acid sequence: CASSSGGAGGYTF. J is TRBJ1-2 and V is TRBV18; D perhaps matches TRBD1 (6 bases). Germline loops: CDR1 KGHSH, CDR2 LQKENI. This CDR3 spans 13 amino acids. V gave up 6 bases and J gave up 7 bases, with 15 bases separating them.

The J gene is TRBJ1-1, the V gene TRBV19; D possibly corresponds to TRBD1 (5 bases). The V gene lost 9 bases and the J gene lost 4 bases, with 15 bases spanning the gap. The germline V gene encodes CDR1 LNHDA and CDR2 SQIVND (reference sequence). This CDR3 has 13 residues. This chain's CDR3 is CASQGRSGTEAFF. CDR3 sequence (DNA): TGTGCCAGCCAGGGCCGTTCCGGCACTGAAGCTTTCTTT.

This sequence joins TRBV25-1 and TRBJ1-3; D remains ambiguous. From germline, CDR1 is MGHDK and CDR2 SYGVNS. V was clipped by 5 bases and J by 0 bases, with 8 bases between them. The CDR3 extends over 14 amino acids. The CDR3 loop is CASSQQTSGNTIYF. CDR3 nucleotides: TGTGCCAGCAGTCAACAGACCTCTGGAAACACCATATATTTT.

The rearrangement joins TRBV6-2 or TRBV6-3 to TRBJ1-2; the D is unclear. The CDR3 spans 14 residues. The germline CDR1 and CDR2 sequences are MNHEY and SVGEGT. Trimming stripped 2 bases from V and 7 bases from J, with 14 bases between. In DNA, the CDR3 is TGTGCCAGCAGTTACCCGGGGAAGTTGTTTGGCTACACCTTC. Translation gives CASSYPGKLFGYTF.

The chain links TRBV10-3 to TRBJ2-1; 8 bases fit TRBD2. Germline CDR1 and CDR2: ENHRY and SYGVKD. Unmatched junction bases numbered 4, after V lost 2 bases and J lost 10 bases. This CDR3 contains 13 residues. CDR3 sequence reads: CAISETGLAEQFF. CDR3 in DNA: TGTGCCATCAGTGAGACTGGACTAGCAGAGCAGTTCTTC.

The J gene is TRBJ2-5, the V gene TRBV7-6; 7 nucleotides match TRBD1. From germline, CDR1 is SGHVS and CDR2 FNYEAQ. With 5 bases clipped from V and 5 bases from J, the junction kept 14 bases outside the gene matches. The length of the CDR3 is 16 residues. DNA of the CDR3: TGTGCCAGCAGCGAGTTGACAGGGCTATCAGGGGAGACCCAGTACTTC. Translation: CASSELTGLSGETQYF.

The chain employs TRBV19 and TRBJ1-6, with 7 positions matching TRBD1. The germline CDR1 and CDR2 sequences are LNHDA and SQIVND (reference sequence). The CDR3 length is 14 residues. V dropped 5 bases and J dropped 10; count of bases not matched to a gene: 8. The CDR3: CASSPRQGGSPLHF. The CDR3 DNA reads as TGTGCCAGTAGTCCAAGACAGGGAGGCTCACCCCTCCACTTT. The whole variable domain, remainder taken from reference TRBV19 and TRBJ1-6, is DGGITQSPKYLFRKEGQNVTLSCEQNLNHDAMYWYRQDPGQGLRLIYYSQIVNDFQKGDIAEGYSVSREKKESFPLTVTSAQKNPTAFYLCASSPRQGGSPLHFGNGTRLTVT.

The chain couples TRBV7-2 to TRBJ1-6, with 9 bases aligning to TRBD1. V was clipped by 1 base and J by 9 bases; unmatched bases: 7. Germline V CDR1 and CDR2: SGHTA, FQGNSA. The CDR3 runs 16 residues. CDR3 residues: CASSLEGDRESSPLHF. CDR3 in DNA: TGTGCCAGCAGCTTAGAAGGGGACAGGGAAAGTTCACCCCTCCACTTT.

The CDR3 here is CASSQTSTDTQYF. The CDR3 region has the DNA TGTGCCAGCAGCCAAACTAGCACAGATACGCAGTATTTT. J is TRBJ2-3 and V is TRBV14, with D hard to call. Between the trimmed V and J ends, which lost 2 bases and 0 bases, there was a span of 3 bases. The CDR3 length is 13 residues. Germline V lookup: CDR1 SGHDN, CDR2 FVKESK.

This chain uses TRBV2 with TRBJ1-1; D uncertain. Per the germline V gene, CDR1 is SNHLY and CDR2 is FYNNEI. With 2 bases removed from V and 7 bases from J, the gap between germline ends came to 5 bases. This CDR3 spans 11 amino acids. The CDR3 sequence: CASSEPSEAFF. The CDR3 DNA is TGTGCCAGCAGTGAACCCAGTGAAGCTTTCTTT.

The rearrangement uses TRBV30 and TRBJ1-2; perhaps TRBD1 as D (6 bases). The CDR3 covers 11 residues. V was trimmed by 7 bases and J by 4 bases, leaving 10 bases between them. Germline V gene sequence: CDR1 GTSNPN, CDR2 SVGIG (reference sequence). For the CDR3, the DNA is TGTGCCTTCGGGACACCCTATGGCTACACCTTC. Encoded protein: CAFGTPYGYTF.

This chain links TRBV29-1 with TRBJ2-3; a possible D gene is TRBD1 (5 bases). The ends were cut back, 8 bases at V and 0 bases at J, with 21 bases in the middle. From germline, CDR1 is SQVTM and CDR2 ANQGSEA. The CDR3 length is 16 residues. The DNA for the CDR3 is TGCAGCTTCCCCGATCCAACGACAGCTAGCACAGATACGCAGTATTTT. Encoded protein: CSFPDPTTASTDTQYF.

The CDR3 bases are TGTGCCTGGACGGGGGATAGCAATCAGCCCCAGCATTTT. It is translated as CAWTGDSNQPQHF. V usage is TRBV30 and J usage is TRBJ1-5; possibly TRBD1 for D (5 bases). The germline CDR1 and CDR2 sequences are GTSNPN and SVGIG (reference sequence). The CDR3 is 13 residues long. Trimming cost V 4 bases and J 0 bases, with 7 bases left between them.